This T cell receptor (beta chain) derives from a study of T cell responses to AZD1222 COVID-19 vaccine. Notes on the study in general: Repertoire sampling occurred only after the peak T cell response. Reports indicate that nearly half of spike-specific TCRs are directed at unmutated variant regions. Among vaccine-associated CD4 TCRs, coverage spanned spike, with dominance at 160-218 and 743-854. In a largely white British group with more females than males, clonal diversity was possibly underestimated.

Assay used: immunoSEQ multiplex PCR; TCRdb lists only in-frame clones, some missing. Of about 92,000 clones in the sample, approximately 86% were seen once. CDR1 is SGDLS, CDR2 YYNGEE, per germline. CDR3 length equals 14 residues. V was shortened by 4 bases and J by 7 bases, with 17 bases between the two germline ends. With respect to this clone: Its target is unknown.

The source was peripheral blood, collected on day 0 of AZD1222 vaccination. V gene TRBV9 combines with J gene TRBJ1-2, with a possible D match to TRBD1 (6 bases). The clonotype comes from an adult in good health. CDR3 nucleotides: TGTGCCAGCAGCCCATTCGGGGGGGCTCCTGGCTACACCTTC. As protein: CASSPFGGAPGYTF.